The rows below give T cell receptor beta chains drawn from one sample of a study of cytomegalovirus exposure and HLA in healthy donors. The repertoire was sequenced with immunoSEQ multiplex PCR; TCRdb's copy has only in-frame clones and lacks some. The data hold about 160,000 clones, with 60% to 80% observed a single time. The sequencing input was PBMCs. These TCRs come from a man aged 45-65 years in good health and CMV-seropositive. Both conserved end residues are part of each CDR3. A D gene is named only where the DNA matches it firmly. A clone size is listed for some rows: how often the clone was seen (once, few, many), or a class if it is expanded.

clone_size: -
j_call: TRBJ2-7
d_call: -
v_call: TRBV2
cdr3_nt: TGTGCCAGCTCCCCGGGGTGGAAGGAGCAGTACTTC
cdr3_aa: CASSPGWKEQYF

clone_size: -
j_call: TRBJ1-3
d_call: -
v_call: TRBV9
cdr3_nt: TGTGCCAGCAGCGTCACCCCCAGGGATTCTGGAAACACCATATATTTT
cdr3_aa: CASSVTPRDSGNTIYF

clone_size: -
j_call: TRBJ1-3
d_call: TRBD1
v_call: TRBV18
cdr3_nt: TGTGCCAGCTCACCTCGGACAGGGGGAAACACCATATATTTT
cdr3_aa: CASSPRTGGNTIYF

clone_size: once
j_call: TRBJ2-1
d_call: TRBD2
v_call: TRBV5-4
cdr3_nt: TGTGCCAGCAGCTTGGAGCTAGCGGCGAGCTACAATGAGCAGTTCTTC
cdr3_aa: CASSLELAASYNEQFF

clone_size: -
j_call: TRBJ1-1
d_call: -
v_call: TRBV18
cdr3_nt: TGTGCCAGCTCACTTCCCTCCAACTGGAACACTGAAGCTTTCTTT
cdr3_aa: CASSLPSNWNTEAFF

clone_size: -
j_call: TRBJ1-2
d_call: TRBD1
v_call: TRBV18
cdr3_nt: TGTGCCAGCTCACCCGGACAGGGAGGCCCCTATGGCTACACCTTC
cdr3_aa: CASSPGQGGPYGYTF

clone_size: -
j_call: TRBJ2-5
d_call: TRBD2
v_call: TRBV5-1
cdr3_nt: TGCGCCAGCAGCTTGGCCCCCGGGGGGGGTATGGAGACCCAGTACTTC
cdr3_aa: CASSLAPGGGMETQYF

clone_size: few
j_call: TRBJ1-2
d_call: TRBD1
v_call: TRBV5-5
cdr3_nt: TGTGCCAGCAGCTTGGAGGGGGACAGGGCTACCTATGGCTACACCTTC
cdr3_aa: CASSLEGDRATYGYTF

clone_size: -
j_call: TRBJ1-5
d_call: TRBD1
v_call: TRBV10-1
cdr3_nt: TGCGCCAGTAGCTTGACCAGGGACAGCACGCCCCAGCATTTT
cdr3_aa: CASSLTRDSTPQHF

clone_size: -
j_call: TRBJ1-6
d_call: TRBD1
v_call: TRBV27
cdr3_nt: TGTGCCAGCAGTACCGGGACAGCACTTAATTCACCCCTCCACTTT
cdr3_aa: CASSTGTALNSPLHF

clone_size: -
j_call: TRBJ2-2
d_call: -
v_call: TRBV6-4
cdr3_nt: TGTGCCAGCAGTAGGCAGGGTGGCACCGGGGAGCTGTTTTTT
cdr3_aa: CASSRQGGTGELFF

clone_size: once
j_call: TRBJ2-7
d_call: TRBD1
v_call: TRBV6-5
cdr3_nt: TGTGCCAGCAGAACTAGACAGGGGCGTTCCTACGAGCAGTACTTC
cdr3_aa: CASRTRQGRSYEQYF

clone_size: few
j_call: TRBJ2-7
d_call: -
v_call: TRBV16
cdr3_nt: TGTGCCAGCAGTCAGGGGTCGGGGCTACTAAACGAGCAGTACTTC
cdr3_aa: CASSQGSGLLNEQYF

clone_size: -
j_call: TRBJ2-5
d_call: TRBD1
v_call: TRBV5-6
cdr3_nt: TGTGCCAGCAGCTTCGTCGGGACAGGGATATACCAAGAGACCCAGTACTTC
cdr3_aa: CASSFVGTGIYQETQYF

clone_size: -
j_call: TRBJ2-1
d_call: TRBD1
v_call: TRBV19
cdr3_nt: TGTGCCAGTAGACTACCGGGACAGGGGGTTCTAAGTGAGCAGTTCTTC
cdr3_aa: CASRLPGQGVLSEQFF

clone_size: few
j_call: TRBJ1-1
d_call: -
v_call: TRBV6-4
cdr3_nt: TGTGCCAGCAGTTTGGGGCGGACGGCTGAAGCTTTCTTT
cdr3_aa: CASSLGRTAEAFF

clone_size: -
j_call: TRBJ2-1
d_call: TRBD2
v_call: TRBV25-1
cdr3_nt: TGTGCCAGCAGGACCGGGAGCGGGGGGCACAATGAGCAGTTCTTC
cdr3_aa: CASRTGSGGHNEQFF

clone_size: -
j_call: TRBJ1-1
d_call: -
v_call: TRBV4-1
cdr3_nt: TGCGCCAGCAGCCAAGACAATTCGGCTCGGGTTGAAGCTTTCTTT
cdr3_aa: CASSQDNSARVEAFF

clone_size: -
j_call: TRBJ2-7
d_call: -
v_call: TRBV29-1
cdr3_nt: TGCAGCGTTGGACGGGGAACCTACGAGCAGTACTTC
cdr3_aa: CSVGRGTYEQYF

clone_size: -
j_call: TRBJ1-6
d_call: TRBD1
v_call: TRBV6-1
cdr3_nt: TGTGCCAGCCAGACCTCAGGGGGGAGTAATTCACCCCTCCACTTT
cdr3_aa: CASQTSGGSNSPLHF

clone_size: -
j_call: TRBJ1-2
d_call: -
v_call: TRBV11-2
cdr3_nt: TGTGCCAGCAGCTTAGGTAAAATCAACTATGGCTACACCTTC
cdr3_aa: CASSLGKINYGYTF

clone_size: -
j_call: TRBJ2-3
d_call: TRBD2
v_call: TRBV9
cdr3_nt: TGTGCCAGCAGCGTAGCAGGGCTAGCGGGGGGTTACCCAGCAGATACGCAGTATTTT
cdr3_aa: CASSVAGLAGGYPADTQYF

clone_size: once
j_call: TRBJ2-1
d_call: TRBD2
v_call: TRBV6-4
cdr3_nt: TGTGCCAGCAGTGACTCGACTAGCGGGGGGGCTGAGCAGTTCTTC
cdr3_aa: CASSDSTSGGAEQFF

clone_size: -
j_call: TRBJ1-2
d_call: TRBD1
v_call: TRBV7-8
cdr3_nt: TGTGCCAGCAGCCCAAGGACAGGGCCTAACTATGGCTACACCTTC
cdr3_aa: CASSPRTGPNYGYTF

clone_size: -
j_call: TRBJ2-7
d_call: -
v_call: TRBV7-2
cdr3_nt: TGTGCCAGCAGCACCATCTATAGCTCCTACGAGCAGTACTTC
cdr3_aa: CASSTIYSSYEQYF

clone_size: -
j_call: TRBJ1-2
d_call: -
v_call: TRBV6-5
cdr3_nt: TGTGCCAGCAGTTATGAGGGAAATCGCTACACCTTC
cdr3_aa: CASSYEGNRYTF

clone_size: -
j_call: TRBJ2-5
d_call: -
v_call: TRBV11-2
cdr3_nt: TGTGCCAGCAGCTTAAACCGGGGTGGAGAGACCCAGTACTTC
cdr3_aa: CASSLNRGGETQYF

clone_size: -
j_call: TRBJ2-4
d_call: TRBD1
v_call: TRBV18
cdr3_nt: TGTGCCAGCTCACCATCAATAAACACAGGGGACATTCAGTACTTC
cdr3_aa: CASSPSINTGDIQYF

clone_size: -
j_call: TRBJ1-1
d_call: TRBD1
v_call: TRBV2
cdr3_nt: TGTGCCAGCAGACAGGGGCCGGGGAACACTGAAGCTTTCTTT
cdr3_aa: CASRQGPGNTEAFF

clone_size: -
j_call: TRBJ2-7
d_call: TRBD1
v_call: TRBV18
cdr3_nt: TGTGCCAGCTCACCATCAGAGGGGACAGTCTACGAGCAGTACTTC
cdr3_aa: CASSPSEGTVYEQYF

clone_size: -
j_call: TRBJ2-3
d_call: TRBD2
v_call: TRBV5-4
cdr3_nt: TGTGCCAGCAGCTTGAAACTAGCGGGGGATACAGATACGCAGTATTTT
cdr3_aa: CASSLKLAGDTDTQYF